The source of this T cell receptor (beta chain) is a study of cytomegalovirus exposure and HLA in healthy donors. About this clone itself: Its matching antigen is unknown.

The CDR3 has 13 residues. The germline V gene has CDR1 SGHNT and CDR2 YYREEE (reference sequence). The V and J ends lost 6 bases and 4 bases, in that order; junction bases with no gene match: 6. The PCR employed 60 Vbeta primers together with 13 Jbeta primers. Clones were sequenced by immunoSEQ multiplex PCR, and TCRdb holds only the in-frame ones, with some missing. This listing includes about 210,000 clones. General study results and limits: Cytomegalovirus-associated TCR beta chains were listed, numbering under 200. Accurate prediction of most subjects' HLA-A and HLA-B alleles from TCR beta sequences was reported. Fewer N-insertions (relative to the roughly 730-donor mean) were reportedly seen in an Asian-associated ancestry cluster in a later analysis.

The receptor's source is a woman in her 30s in good health and CMV-seropositive. Sequencing was carried out using PBMCs. The chain carries TRBV5-4 and TRBJ1-1, with TRBD1 identical over 7 bases. CDR3 sequence (DNA): TGTGCCAGCATCAAGACAGGGTCCACTGAAGCTTTCTTT. This gives the protein CASIKTGSTEAFF.